Shown below are 18 T cell receptor beta chains from a single sample sequenced in a study of CD8 T cells in Susac syndrome. It was with random hexamers that roughly 0.5 to 1 ug RNA was reverse transcribed. Via MiXCR, TCRdb re-called the immunoSEQ multiplex PCR reads, giving one row per CDR3 protein. The repertoire holds 130,000 to 150,000 distinct CDR3 sequences, approximately 93% seen once, with 0.07% to 0.1% in the top ten. The material sequenced was CD4+ T cells from PBMCs. The source of these receptors is a human donor in good health.

The CDR3: CSARETGQGGEPQHF. CDR3 sequence (DNA): TGCAGTGCTAGAGAAACGGGACAAGGGGGGGAGCCCCAGCATTTT. The chain employs TRBV20-1 and TRBJ1-5; TRBD1 is a possible D gene (6 bases). Looked up from germline, CDR1 is DFQATT and CDR2 is SNEGSKA (reference sequence). The germline V and J ends were trimmed by 0 bases and 8 bases, with 17 bases remaining between them. This CDR3 has 15 amino acids.

This chain joins TRBV15 and TRBJ1-4, with 7 bases aligning to TRBD1. The CDR3 consists of 15 residues. CDR1 is LNHNV, CDR2 YYDKDF, per germline (reference sequence). Trimming cost V 3 bases and J 6 bases; bases outside gene matches: 7. CDR3 residues: CATSRETGRDEKLFF. CDR3 nucleotides: TGTGCCACCAGCAGGGAGACAGGGCGAGATGAAAAACTGTTTTTT.

The rearrangement links TRBV21-1 to TRBJ1-5; the table's D call, TRBD1, was not checked against the DNA. TRBV21-1 constitutes a pseudogene. CDR3 length: 18 amino acids. The CDR3 sequence is CASSKPPGRDISNQPQHF. CDR3 nucleotides: TGTGCCAGCAGCAAACCCCCGGGCAGGGACATTAGCAATCAGCCCCAGCATTTT.

V is TRBV25-1 and J is TRBJ2-7, with D possibly called TRBD1 or TRBD2 (5 bases each). Per the germline V gene, CDR1 is MGHDK and CDR2 is SYGVNS. Trimming removed 7 bases at V and 1 base at J, with 11 bases between. CDR3 length: 13 residues. The CDR3 DNA follows: TGTGCCAGCACAGGGACCTATTCCTACGAGCAGTACTTC. This encodes CASTGTYSYEQYF.

This clonotype is a singleton in its sample. The rearrangement uses TRBV25-1 and TRBJ2-7, with TRBD2 matching 8 bases. This CDR3 has 16 residues. Germline CDR1 reads MGHDK; CDR2 reads SYGVNS. The V segment lost 3 bases and the J segment 7 bases; nucleotides outside the gene matches: 14. CDR3 amino acids: CASSDTSGSDPREQYF. CDR3 in DNA: TGTGCCAGCAGTGATACGAGCGGGAGTGACCCCCGGGAGCAGTACTTC.

The chain recombines TRBV28 with TRBJ1-3; 7 bases fit TRBD1. This CDR3 has 17 residues. Germline assignment: CDR1 MDHEN and CDR2 SYDVKM. Losses at the gene ends were 7 bases for V and 0 bases for J; bases not matched to a gene: 12. CDR3 in amino acids: CASTPTQGLFSGNTIYF. The CDR3 coding sequence is TGTGCCAGCACCCCCACACAGGGGCTTTTCTCTGGAAACACCATATATTTT.

Here the CDR3 DNA reads TGTGCCAGCAGCTTCTTTGAGCGGGACACAGATACGCAGTATTTT. It codes for CASSFFERDTDTQYF. The chain employs TRBV5-6 and TRBJ2-3; 7 positions match TRBD2. The CDR3 has 15 residues. Germline CDR1 SGHDT, CDR2 YYEEEE. V shed 2 bases, J shed 2 bases, and the junction held 5 bases outside the gene matches.

The chain employs TRBV5-1 and TRBJ2-3; TRBD2 aligns across 10 bases. Germline-derived CDR1 and CDR2 are SGHRS and YFSETQ. The CDR3 is made up of 16 amino acids. J lost 0 bases, V lost 4 bases, and 5 bases had no gene match. CDR3 DNA: TGCGCCAGCAGCGAAGGACTAGCGGTTAGCACAGATACGCAGTATTTT. Its protein product is CASSEGLAVSTDTQYF.

This clonotype was observed once. In DNA form, the CDR3 reads TGTGCCAGCAGGAAGACAGGGACAACCTACGAGCAGTACTTC. It is translated as CASRKTGTTYEQYF. The V and J genes are TRBV12-3 or TRBV12-4 and TRBJ2-7; 7 bases align to TRBD1. The CDR3 has 14 residues. The J segment lost 2 bases and the V segment lost 6 bases, leaving 7 bases of the junction unmatched.

The chain recombines TRBV20-1 with TRBJ2-5, with 14 positions matching TRBD2. J lost 4 bases, V lost 6 bases, and 4 bases had no gene match. The CDR3 contains 14 residues. Germline CDR1 reads DFQATT; CDR2 reads SNEGSKA (reference sequence). The CDR3 coding sequence is TGCAGTGCCCCGGGACTAGCGGGAGTAGAGACCCAGTACTTC. This codes for CSAPGLAGVETQYF.

This rearrangement joins TRBV30 to TRBJ1-1, with a possible D match to TRBD1 (5 bases). V lost 7 bases, J lost 1 base, and 16 bases lay in between. The CDR3 is 14 amino acids. Germline CDR1 GTSNPN, CDR2 SVGIG (reference sequence). CDR3 sequence: CALAKQGQNTEAFF. The CDR3 nucleotides read TGTGCCTTAGCCAAACAAGGACAGAACACTGAAGCTTTCTTT. Using reference TRBV30 and TRBJ1-1 for the parts outside the CDR3, the full variable domain is SQTIHQWPATLVQPVGSPLSLECTVEGTSNPNLYWYRQAAGRGLQLLFYSVGIGQISSEVPQNLSASRPQDRQFILSSKKLLLSDSGFYLCALAKQGQNTEAFFGQGTRLTVV.

This clonotype was seen only once. This sequence joins TRBV6-5 and TRBJ2-3; 7 bases line up with TRBD2. Germline CDR1 MNHEY, CDR2 SVGAGI. The CDR3 covers 14 residues. J lost 3 bases, V lost 7 bases, and 7 bases had no gene match. For the CDR3, the DNA is TGTGCCAGCACTCACCCGGGAGGAACAGATACGCAGTATTTT. As protein: CASTHPGGTDTQYF.

The sample holds one count of this clonotype. The CDR3 here is CASSLSGTEAFF. For the CDR3, the DNA is TGTGCCAGCAGCTTAAGTGGAACTGAAGCTTTCTTT. The V call is TRBV7-8, the J call TRBJ1-1; D is ambiguous. The germline V and J ends were trimmed by 2 bases and 5 bases, with 6 bases remaining between them. Per the germline V gene, CDR1 is SGHVS and CDR2 is FQNEAQ. This CDR3 has 12 amino acids. The entire variable domain, with the rest obtained from reference TRBV7-8 and TRBJ1-1, is as follows: GAGVSQSPRYKVAKRGQDVALRCDPISGHVSLFWYQQALGQGPEFLTYFQNEAQLDKSGLPSDRFFAERPEGSVSTLKIQRTQQEDSAVYLCASSLSGTEAFFGQGTRLTVV.

The genes are TRBV30 and TRBJ2-1; D perhaps matches TRBD2 (5 bases). The CDR3 contains 15 residues. Per the germline V gene, CDR1 is GTSNPN and CDR2 is SVGIG (reference sequence). Trimming took off 4 bases at V and 4 bases at J, with 17 bases between the two ends. CDR3 region: CAWIGGVPGYNEQFF. CDR3 sequence (DNA): TGTGCCTGGATTGGTGGCGTCCCGGGATACAATGAGCAGTTCTTC.

The genes are TRBV29-1 and TRBJ1-1; D perhaps matches TRBD1 (6 bases). This CDR3 has 14 residues. CDR1 and CDR2 from the germline V gene are SQVTM and ANQGSEA. Trimming cost V 3 bases and J 1 base, with 12 bases left between them. The chain's CDR3 is CSVEGMGANTEAFF. CDR3 DNA sequence: TGCAGCGTTGAGGGAATGGGGGCGAACACTGAAGCTTTCTTT.

This clonotype has more than one count but fewer than ten. An end of the junction differs from the germline gene, which may be a read error. The V gene is TRBV12-3 or TRBV12-4, the J gene TRBJ2-2; 11 bases match TRBD2. This CDR3 is built from 15 residues. The CDR3 here is CASRATSGSDGELFF. The CDR3 DNA is TGTGCCAGCAGAGCTACTAGCGGGAGTGACGGGGAGCTCTTTTTT.

This chain joins TRBV9 and TRBJ1-6; weak D call: TRBD1 (6 bases). With 0 bases removed from V and 10 bases from J, the gap between germline ends came to 14 bases. CDR1 SGDLS and CDR2 YYNGEE come from the germline V gene. This CDR3 is 15 amino acids long. This CDR3 is CASSVVDRTDSPLHF. The DNA of the CDR3 is TGTGCCAGCAGCGTAGTGGACAGAACCGACTCACCCCTCCACTTT.

The rearrangement joins TRBV5-4 to TRBJ1-1; D remains unclear. CDR1 is SGHNT and CDR2 is YYREEE in the germline V gene (reference sequence). CDR3 length equals 14 residues. V lost 2 bases and J lost 0, with 8 bases in between. The CDR3: CASSFALMNTEAFF. The CDR3, as DNA: TGTGCCAGCAGCTTCGCCCTAATGAACACTGAAGCTTTCTTT.